What follows are 25 T cell receptor beta chains derived from one specimen sequenced in a study of CD8+ T cells in alopecia areata. The treatment here: oral pan-JAK inhibitor, 5-10 mg twice daily. Those with alopecia areata gave lesional scalp punch biopsies and peripheral blood. Following extraction, RNA underwent reverse transcription to cDNA, which served as the sequencing template. Clones were read by immunoSEQ multiplex PCR, and TCRdb kept only the in-frame ones, dropping some. The top ten clones hold approximately 8.6% of a sample with roughly 6,000 clones, around 65% of them seen once. Material: skin, obtained at roughly week 30, from a patient treated with tofacitinib. The receptors were sampled from a human donor with alopecia areata.

This clone was observed a single time. V is TRBV10-2 and J is TRBJ2-1; 10 bases are a match to TRBD2. Germline-derived CDR1 and CDR2 are WSHSY and SAAADI. V shed 2 bases, J shed 8 bases, and the junction held 3 bases outside the gene matches. The CDR3 has 14 amino acids. CDR3 protein: CASSEGTSEDEQFF. CDR3 in DNA: TGCGCCAGCAGTGAGGGGACTAGCGAGGATGAGCAGTTCTTC.

The chain is built from TRBV7-9 and TRBJ1-4, with a tentative D call TRBD1 (6 bases). The CDR3 spans 14 residues. Germline V gene data show CDR1 as SEHNR and CDR2 as FQNEAQ (reference sequence). V lost 5 bases and J lost 7, with 14 bases in between. This chain's CDR3 is CASSLGGGSEKLFF. CDR3 DNA sequence: TGTGCCAGCAGCCTGGGAGGGGGAAGTGAAAAACTGTTTTTT. Full variable domain (remainder filled in from reference TRBV7-9 and TRBJ1-4): DTGVSQNPRHKITKRGQNVTFRCDPISEHNRLYWYRQTLGQGPEFLTYFQNEAQLEKSRLLSDRFSAERPKGSFSTLEIQRTEQGDSAMYLCASSLGGGSEKLFFGSGTQLSVL.

This clone was recorded a few times. The chain uses TRBV7-3 and TRBJ1-1, with D hard to call. Germline CDR1 is SGHTA and CDR2 is FQGTGA. The CDR3 contains 13 residues. V was shortened by 1 base and J by 6 bases, with 9 bases between the two germline ends. DNA of the CDR3: TGTGCCAGCAGCTTAATAAGAGGCGCTGAAGCTTTCTTT. Translated: CASSLIRGAEAFF.

In its sample, this clone ranks as large (0.1 to 1%). The genes are TRBV6-6 and TRBJ1-3; the D is unclear. The CDR3 extends over 16 amino acids. Germline CDR1 is MNHNY and CDR2 is SVGAGI (reference sequence). Trimming left V 10 bases short and J 4 bases short, with 23 bases between. The CDR3 protein is CATRTGRPRAGNTIYF. The CDR3 DNA reads TGTGCCACCCGAACCGGACGGCCAAGGGCGGGAAACACCATATATTTT.

In this sample, this clone turned up a few times. The chain recombines TRBV13 with TRBJ2-1; 8 positions agree with TRBD1. Trimming cost V 4 bases and J 6 bases; bases outside gene matches: 2. Germline CDR1 is PRHDT and CDR2 is FYEKMQ (reference sequence). The CDR3 length is 13 residues. CDR3 residues: CASSSGQGNEQFF. Here the CDR3 DNA reads TGTGCCAGCAGCTCCGGACAGGGCAATGAGCAGTTCTTC.

The J gene is TRBJ2-3, the V gene TRBV29-1, with TRBD2 matching over 8 bases. There are 14 residues in the CDR3. CDR1 and CDR2 from the germline V gene are SQVTM and ANQGSEA. V was pared by 5 bases and J by 2 bases, with 6 bases of the junction left unmatched. CDR3 nucleotides: TGCAGCGTTTCAAGCGGGAGTATCACAGATACGCAGTATTTT. Protein product: CSVSSGSITDTQYF.

The V and J genes are TRBV18 and TRBJ2-1, with D unclear. The CDR3 extends over 15 amino acids. Trimming left V 1 base short and J 4 bases short, with 11 bases between. CDR1 KGHSH and CDR2 LQKENI come from the germline V gene. The CDR3 loop reads CASSPRWANYNEQFF. The CDR3 nucleotides read TGTGCCAGCTCACCACGGTGGGCCAATTACAATGAGCAGTTCTTC.

This chain joins TRBV5-1 and TRBJ2-7; 8 bases map to TRBD2. The V segment lost 0 bases and the J segment 5 bases; nucleotides outside the gene matches: 10. The germline gives CDR1 SGHRS, CDR2 YFSETQ. CDR3 length equals 16 residues. CDR3 protein: CASSLEFYGGANEQYF. CDR3 coding DNA: TGCGCCAGCAGCTTGGAATTTTACGGGGGGGCAAACGAGCAGTACTTC.

This clone appeared a few times. The rearrangement joins TRBV14 to TRBJ2-3, with D unclear. The ends were cut back, 1 base at V and 6 bases at J, with 5 bases in the middle. From germline, CDR1 is SGHDN and CDR2 FVKESK. The CDR3 totals 12 residues. In DNA form, the CDR3 reads TGTGCCAGCAGCCAAGTCTCTGATACGCAGTATTTT. Translation gives CASSQVSDTQYF.

V usage is TRBV7-8 and J usage is TRBJ2-1; the D gene is possibly TRBD2 (5 bases). Looked up from germline, CDR1 is SGHVS and CDR2 is FQNEAQ. The CDR3 consists of 14 residues. The V gene lost 0 bases and the J gene lost 7 bases, with 10 bases spanning the gap. The DNA for the CDR3 is TGTGCCAGCAGCTTAGCGGGAGAACGGAATGAGCAGTTCTTC. This codes for CASSLAGERNEQFF. The full variable domain, completed using reference TRBV7-8 and TRBJ2-1, is GAGVSQSPRYKVAKRGQDVALRCDPISGHVSLFWYQQALGQGPEFLTYFQNEAQLDKSGLPSDRFFAERPEGSVSTLKIQRTQQEDSAVYLCASSLAGERNEQFFGPGTRLTVL.

This clone was seen only a few times. The chain is built from TRBV28 and TRBJ1-3, with D possibly TRBD1 on 6 matching bases. This CDR3 contains 16 residues. The V and J ends lost 0 bases and 0 bases respectively, with 9 bases between them. The germline V gene has CDR1 MDHEN and CDR2 SYDVKM. CDR3 DNA sequence: TGTGCCAGCAGTTTATGGCGGACAGCCTCTGGAAACACCATATATTTT. It yields the protein CASSLWRTASGNTIYF.

The rearrangement uses TRBV5-4 and TRBJ1-2; 11 bases map to TRBD1. The CDR3 length is 16 residues. V was clipped by 0 bases and J by 7 bases; unmatched bases: 8. Germline loops: CDR1 SGHNT, CDR2 YYREEE (reference sequence). CDR3 sequence reads: CASSLDGTGGIGGYTF. In DNA, the CDR3 is TGTGCCAGCAGCTTGGACGGGACAGGGGGAATCGGTGGCTACACCTTC.

In this sample, this clone turned up a few times. This chain connects TRBV7-9 to TRBJ1-1; the match to TRBD1 covers 8 bases. This CDR3 has 15 residues. The V gene end was trimmed by 4 bases and the J gene end by 1 base; junction bases not matched to a gene: 5. Per the germline V gene, CDR1 is SEHNR and CDR2 is FQNEAQ (reference sequence). The CDR3, as DNA: TGTGCCAGCAGCTACCGGACAGGGACGAACACTGAAGCTTTCTTT. Its protein is CASSYRTGTNTEAFF.

The gene calls are TRBV30 and TRBJ2-6, with D possibly matching TRBD1 (5 bases). The CDR3 has 15 residues. Trimming left V 7 bases short and J 1 base short, with 14 bases between. The germline gives CDR1 GTSNPN, CDR2 SVGIG (reference sequence). The CDR3 sequence is CASRDLRSGANVLTF. CDR3 sequence (DNA): TGTGCCTCCAGGGATTTGAGATCTGGGGCCAACGTCCTGACTTTC.

V is TRBV10-2 and J is TRBJ2-3; 8 positions agree with TRBD2. The germline V gene encodes CDR1 WSHSY and CDR2 SAAADI. The CDR3 has 17 amino acids. With V trimmed by 2 bases and J by 2 bases, 9 bases remained unmatched. For the CDR3, the DNA is TGCGCCAGCAGTGAGGAGCGGGGGACTTACTTCACAGATACGCAGTATTTT. Protein: CASSEERGTYFTDTQYF.

The V gene is TRBV7-9, the J gene TRBJ2-7; 7 positions match TRBD2. V lost 4 bases to trimming and J lost 0 bases; unmatched junction nucleotides: 9. CDR1 is SEHNR, CDR2 FQNEAQ, per germline (reference sequence). The CDR3 is 16 amino acids. CDR3 sequence reads: CASSSSSRGSSYEQYF. Here the CDR3 DNA reads TGTGCCAGCAGCTCCTCTTCGCGGGGGAGCTCCTACGAGCAGTACTTC.

The chain has TRBV5-1 and TRBJ1-1; D gene unclear. The CDR3 has 16 residues. Germline CDR1 and CDR2: SGHRS and YFSETQ. V lost 0 bases and J 1 base, leaving 13 bases between the germline ends. The CDR3 protein is CASSLDARPGNTEAFF. The CDR3 region has the DNA TGCGCCAGCAGCTTGGATGCCCGCCCGGGGAACACTGAAGCTTTCTTT.

This clone was seen more than once but under ten times. The chain has TRBV11-2 and TRBJ2-5; 7 bases agree with TRBD1. CDR1 and CDR2 (germline): SGHAT, FQNNGV. After removal of 5 bases from V and 4 bases from J, the junction contained 7 bases not matched to a gene. CDR3 length: 14 amino acids. The CDR3 sequence: CASSQYRGGETQYF. The CDR3 DNA reads as TGTGCCAGCAGCCAGTACAGGGGCGGAGAGACCCAGTACTTC.

The gene calls are TRBV19 and TRBJ2-6; D unresolved. This CDR3 spans 18 amino acids. V was pared by 5 bases and J by 3 bases, with 20 bases between. Germline V lookup: CDR1 LNHDA, CDR2 SQIVND (reference sequence). CDR3 loop: CASSGIFNGLGGANVLTF. The CDR3 DNA is TGTGCCAGTAGTGGGATTTTTAACGGCCTCGGTGGGGCCAACGTCCTGACTTTC.

V gene TRBV6-6 combines with J gene TRBJ2-7; 7 nucleotides align to TRBD1. V gave up 0 bases and J gave up 3 bases; unmatched junction bases: 8. The CDR3 covers 16 residues. The V gene's germline CDR1 is MNHNY and CDR2 SVGAGI (reference sequence). CDR3 in amino acids: CASSYSMNRGLYEQYF. As DNA, the CDR3 is TGTGCCAGCAGTTACTCGATGAATAGGGGGCTCTACGAGCAGTACTTC.

The gene calls are TRBV14 and TRBJ1-2, with TRBD1 matching over 11 bases. CDR3 length: 15 amino acids. Germline V gene data show CDR1 as SGHDN and CDR2 as FVKESK. Trimming cost V 1 base and J 4 bases; bases outside gene matches: 2. The CDR3 coding sequence is TGTGCCAGCAGCCAAGCCGGGACAGGGGGCTATGGCTACACCTTC. It is translated as CASSQAGTGGYGYTF. Combining the CDR3 with reference TRBV14 and TRBJ1-2 gives the whole variable domain EAGVTQFPSHSVIEKGQTVTLRCDPISGHDNLYWYRRVMGKEIKFLLHFVKESKQDESGMPNNRFLAERTGGTYSTLKVQPAELEDSGVYFCASSQAGTGGYGYTFGSGTRLTVV.

This clone appeared a single time. The chain employs TRBV11-2 and TRBJ2-1; D is perhaps TRBD2 (6 bases). Germline V gene sequence: CDR1 SGHAT, CDR2 FQNNGV. The CDR3 is 13 amino acids. Trimming stripped 5 bases from V and 12 bases from J, with 17 bases between. CDR3 nucleotides: TGTGCCAGCAGCCCACAAACGGGAGTTGGGCAGTTCTTC. This sequence encodes CASSPQTGVGQFF.

The chain employs TRBV5-6 and TRBJ2-7; D is perhaps TRBD1 (6 bases). Germline loops: CDR1 SGHDT, CDR2 YYEEEE. Trimming stripped 3 bases from V and 4 bases from J, with 17 bases between. The CDR3 loop spans 15 amino acids. CDR3 nucleotide sequence: TGTGCCAGCAGCTCCATAATACAGGGCCAATACGAGCAGTACTTC. Translation gives CASSSIIQGQYEQYF.

This chain uses TRBV4-1 with TRBJ2-3, with a tentative D call TRBD2 (6 bases). The V gene lost 3 bases and the J gene lost 10 bases, with 14 bases spanning the gap. CDR1 and CDR2 (germline): MGHRA, YSYEKL. The CDR3 runs 13 residues. The CDR3: CASSQRDSSPQYF. CDR3 in DNA: TGCGCCAGCAGCCAGAGGGACTCCAGTCCGCAGTATTTT.

The J gene is TRBJ1-1, the V gene TRBV6-1, with 10 bases lining up with TRBD1. The V gene end was trimmed by 6 bases and the J gene end by 8 bases; junction bases not matched to a gene: 0. CDR1 and CDR2 (germline): MNHNS, SASEGT. This CDR3 has 11 amino acids. The CDR3 nucleotides are TGTGCCAGCAGGACAGGGGGCGAAGCTTTCTTT. Its protein is CASRTGGEAFF.